The clone carrying this TCR beta chain was detected many times. The antigen is unknown. From germline, CDR1 is DFQATT and CDR2 SNEGSKA (reference sequence). This CDR3 contains 14 residues. Trimming took off 4 bases at V and 2 bases at J, with 12 bases between the two ends. TCRdb re-derived calls from the 5' RACE reads in MiXCR, one entry per CDR3 protein. This sample has just under 650,000 distinct CDR3 sequences, with 7.1% found just once. The data were obtained in a study of identical twins. The study, taken as a whole, reports: Out-of-frame alpha sequences common to twins exhibited an excess of low generation probability. With monozygotic twins, out-of-frame TCR alpha sharing exceeded what models estimated. Weaker excess twin sharing was observed in beta out-of-frame sequences. Analyses of zero insertions could, in part, be confounded by invariant MAIT and iNKT cells.

These data were also reused for a study on yellow fever vaccine responses in identical twins.

Sample: PBMCs. The rearrangement links TRBV20-1 to TRBJ1-5; D unclear. The clonotype comes from a woman under 30 in good health. CDR3 sequence reads: CSATSGEGNQPQHF. Here the CDR3 DNA reads TGCAGTGCTACCTCTGGGGAGGGCAATCAGCCCCAGCATTTT.